This entry describes one T cell receptor (beta chain). No antigen is known for it. Sequencing used immunoSEQ multiplex PCR; TCRdb keeps in-frame clones, though not all of them. The sample has approximately 91,000 clones; roughly four fifths are singletons. Stated time point: after dendritic cell vaccination, including at tumor progression/relapse. PBMC sampling occurred before vaccination, two weeks after the third dose, and at progression. This entry belongs to a study of glioma-infiltrating T cells after dendritic cell vaccination. Study at large: Samples are from glioblastoma patients in Phase I and II dendritic cell vaccine trials. Autologous tumor lysate was loaded overnight onto monocyte-derived dendritic cells grown 7 to 8 days with IL-4 and GM-CSF.

Study-wide results and caveats: Estimated pretreatment TIL content predicted outcome after dendritic cell vaccination.

Sequenced here: blood, sampled after dendritic cell vaccination. The receptor was derived from a human donor with glioblastoma.

The CDR3 DNA is TGTGCCAGCAGTTACCCCGGTAGTGACGAGCAGTACTTC. Its protein product is CASSYPGSDEQYF. V usage is TRBV6-5 and J usage is TRBJ2-7; no definite D call. The CDR3 loop spans 13 amino acids. The ends were cut back, 2 bases at V and 5 bases at J, with 10 bases in the middle. The germline V gene encodes CDR1 MNHEY and CDR2 SVGAGI.